This TCR beta chain is drawn from a study of blood T cell repertoires in COVID-19. About the research overall: The United States, Italy and Spain were the sources of the acute and convalescent COVID-19 samples. PBMCs, B-cell-depleted T cells, or T cells provided the cDNA or gDNA that made up the material.

Authors' processing steps: Cell counts per sample came from amplifying reference gene primers. Some clones are missing from TCRdb's copy, which holds only in-frame ones; the method was immunoSEQ multiplex PCR. Clone size and V and J calls were adopted from that table, with D and trimming inferred from the DNA. The table records approximately 94,000 clones, roughly 87% of them present only once. Trimming shortened V by 5 bases and J by 3 bases, and 20 bases separated the two germline ends. Germline CDR1 reads SGHVS; CDR2 reads FQNEAQ. This CDR3 is 16 amino acids long. The clonotype comes from a man aged 25 to 40 in a cohort sampled during active COVID-19. The sequencing sample was made of peripheral blood. J is TRBJ2-7 and V is TRBV7-8, with D possibly TRBD2 on 7 matching bases. CDR3 DNA: TGTGCCAGCAGCCCCCGCGAGGGGGGGATTATCTACGAGCAGTACTTC. Translated: CASSPREGGIIYEQYF. The full variable domain, its missing parts supplied by reference TRBV7-8 and TRBJ2-7, is GAGVSQSPRYKVAKRGQDVALRCDPISGHVSLFWYQQALGQGPEFLTYFQNEAQLDKSGLPSDRFFAERPEGSVSTLKIQRTQQEDSAVYLCASSPREGGIIYEQYFGPGTRLTVT.